The clone carrying this T cell receptor beta chain was seen at least ten times. This specimen comes from a study of breast tumors, draining lymph nodes, adjacent tissues. MiXCR, run by TCRdb on the multiplex PCR reads, gives a single entry per CDR3 protein. Of around 130,000 distinct CDR3 sequences detected, 32% appear once; the ten largest clones hold approximately 2.3%. Samples came from axillary lymph nodes draining the breast cancer. This CDR3 contains 15 residues. Germline CDR1 SGHDT, CDR2 YYEEEE. Trimming stripped 2 bases from V and 0 bases from J, with 12 bases between. Material for sequencing was axillary lymph node tissue. The source of this sequence is a female donor with breast cancer. Some clones in this sample may be carry-over from other donors' samples. The J gene is TRBJ2-7, the V gene TRBV5-6; D not resolved. CDR3 in amino acids: CASSFFGQDSYEQYF. CDR3 nucleotide sequence: TGTGCCAGCAGCTTCTTCGGGCAGGACTCCTACGAGCAGTACTTC.